This T cell receptor (beta chain) was obtained from a study of cytomegalovirus exposure and HLA in healthy donors. Study-wide findings and caveats: As was reported, the classifier diagnosed cytomegalovirus status with high specificity and sensitivity. In vitro assays verified that a few CMV-associated chains recognized CMV antigens specifically. The listing of roughly 160 TCR beta chains classed them as cytomegalovirus-associated. Most TCR sequences were rare, but some public TCRs occurred in many donors.

V lost 2 bases and J 5 bases, leaving 15 bases between the germline ends. The germline gives CDR1 LNHDA, CDR2 SQIVND (reference sequence). This CDR3 comprises 15 residues. On this clone itself: Its specificity is unknown.

Generated by immunoSEQ multiplex PCR, the TCRdb table keeps only in-frame clones and is missing some. The profile covers roughly 120,000 clones, with about 82% appearing a single time and about 5.3% taken by the ten largest. The sample consisted of PBMCs. The TCR comes from a man aged 18-30 years in good health and CMV-seronegative. The rearrangement links TRBV19 to TRBJ2-5, with D possibly matching TRBD2 (7 bases). The CDR3 here is CASSIIRGARETQYF. Here the CDR3 DNA reads TGTGCCAGTAGTATAATACGGGGGGCCAGGGAGACCCAGTACTTC.